The T cell receptor (beta chain) described here comes from a study of CD8 T cells in ankylosing spondylitis. Worth noting for this clonotype: Its antigen is not known.

Overall study results and limits: There was a TCR beta motif, made of several highly homologous variants, that appeared characteristic of ankylosing spondylitis blood. Disease-linked clones were reportedly significantly enriched in matched ankylosing spondylitis synovial fluid. Peripheral blood samples showed relatively rare disease-linked clones, and these clones were CD8+.

Scientists made TCR beta libraries using quantitative 5'-RACE with molecular barcodes. Each CDR3 protein gets one entry after TCRdb re-called the 5' RACE reads with MiXCR. The table has 750,000 to 850,000 distinct CDR3 sequences, 10% to 15% seen once; the top ten hold 0.51%. The V end was cut by 7 bases, the J end by 1 base, with 11 bases between. The CDR3 has 14 amino acids. What was sequenced was blood, either unsorted or a sorted T cell fraction (not recorded which). The source of this sequence is a male donor with ankylosing spondylitis. The chain carries TRBV12-3 or TRBV12-4 and TRBJ2-4, with TRBD1 as a possible D gene (5 bases). The CDR3 nucleotides read TGTGCCAGCACCCAGGGTTTTGCCAAAAACATTCAGTACTTC. Its translation is CASTQGFAKNIQYF.